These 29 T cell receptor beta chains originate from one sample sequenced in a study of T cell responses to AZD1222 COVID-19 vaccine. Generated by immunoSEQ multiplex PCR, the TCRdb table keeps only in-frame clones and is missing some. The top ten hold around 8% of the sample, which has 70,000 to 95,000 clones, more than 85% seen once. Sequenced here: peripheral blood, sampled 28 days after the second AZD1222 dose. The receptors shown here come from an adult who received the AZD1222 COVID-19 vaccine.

In DNA form, the CDR3 reads TGCGCCAGCAGCTTGGGGGTGGGGACCTCTAACTATGGCTACACCTTC. Translating it yields CASSLGVGTSNYGYTF. The chain links TRBV5-1 to TRBJ1-2; possible D gene TRBD1, 5 bases. Trimming took 0 bases from V and 0 from J, leaving 12 bases between them. Germline V gene lookup returns CDR1 SGHRS and CDR2 YFSETQ. This CDR3 has 16 residues.

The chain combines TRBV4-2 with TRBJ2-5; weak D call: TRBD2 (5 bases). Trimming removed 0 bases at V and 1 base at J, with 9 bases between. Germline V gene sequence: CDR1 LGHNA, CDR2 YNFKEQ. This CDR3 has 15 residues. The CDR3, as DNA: TGTGCCAGCAGCCAAGATTCGGGGTTCCAAGAGACCCAGTACTTC. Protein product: CASSQDSGFQETQYF.

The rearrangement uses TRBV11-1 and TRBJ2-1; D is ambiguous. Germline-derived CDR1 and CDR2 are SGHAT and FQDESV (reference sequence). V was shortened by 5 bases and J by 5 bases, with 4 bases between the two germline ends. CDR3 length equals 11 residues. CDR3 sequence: CASSRNNEQFF. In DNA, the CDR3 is TGTGCCAGCAGCAGAAACAATGAGCAGTTCTTC.

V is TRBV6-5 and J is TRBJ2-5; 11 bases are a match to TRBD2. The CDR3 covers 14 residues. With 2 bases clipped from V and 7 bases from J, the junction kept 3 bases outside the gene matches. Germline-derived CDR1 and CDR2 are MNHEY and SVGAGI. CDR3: CASSYLGTSGTQYF. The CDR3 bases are TGTGCCAGCAGTTACCTCGGGACTAGCGGGACCCAGTACTTC.

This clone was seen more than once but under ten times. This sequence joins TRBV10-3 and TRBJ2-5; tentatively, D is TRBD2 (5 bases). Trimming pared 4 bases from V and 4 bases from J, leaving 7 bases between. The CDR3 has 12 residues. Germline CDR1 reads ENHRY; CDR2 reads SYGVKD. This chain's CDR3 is CAISAGGETQYF. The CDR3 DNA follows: TGTGCCATCAGTGCAGGAGGAGAGACCCAGTACTTC.

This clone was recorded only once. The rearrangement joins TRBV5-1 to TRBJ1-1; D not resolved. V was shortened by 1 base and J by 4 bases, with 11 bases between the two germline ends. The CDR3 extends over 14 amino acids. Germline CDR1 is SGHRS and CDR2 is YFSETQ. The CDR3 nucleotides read TGCGCCAGCAGCTTGTGGGGTGGTAGCACTGAAGCTTTCTTT. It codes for CASSLWGGSTEAFF.

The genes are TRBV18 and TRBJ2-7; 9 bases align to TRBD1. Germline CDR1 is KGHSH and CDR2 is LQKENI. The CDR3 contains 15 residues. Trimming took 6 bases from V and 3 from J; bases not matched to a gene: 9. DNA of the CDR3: TGTGCCAGCTCTCCCGCCGGGACAGGGCTCTACGAGCAGTACTTC. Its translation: CASSPAGTGLYEQYF.

The CDR3 sequence: CASSLGQGARNEQFF. The CDR3 DNA is TGTGCCAGCAGCTTGGGTCAGGGGGCGAGGAATGAGCAGTTCTTC. The chain recombines TRBV5-8 with TRBJ2-1, with 8 bases lining up with TRBD1. This CDR3 comprises 15 residues. Trimming at V came to 0 bases and at J to 7 bases, leaving 6 bases not matched to a gene. Germline V lookup: CDR1 SGHTS, CDR2 YDEGEE.

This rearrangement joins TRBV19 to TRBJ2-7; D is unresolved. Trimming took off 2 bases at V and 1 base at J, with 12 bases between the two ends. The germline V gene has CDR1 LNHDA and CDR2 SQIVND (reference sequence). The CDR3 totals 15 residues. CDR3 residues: CASSIWSQPSYEQYF. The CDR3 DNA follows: TGTGCCAGTAGTATATGGTCCCAGCCTTCCTACGAGCAGTACTTC.

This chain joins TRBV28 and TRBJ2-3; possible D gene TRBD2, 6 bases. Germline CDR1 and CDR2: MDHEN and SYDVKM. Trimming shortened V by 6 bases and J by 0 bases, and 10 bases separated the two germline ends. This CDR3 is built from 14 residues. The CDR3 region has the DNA TGTGCCAGCAGAAGCGGGTCTAGCACAGATACGCAGTATTTT. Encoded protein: CASRSGSSTDTQYF.

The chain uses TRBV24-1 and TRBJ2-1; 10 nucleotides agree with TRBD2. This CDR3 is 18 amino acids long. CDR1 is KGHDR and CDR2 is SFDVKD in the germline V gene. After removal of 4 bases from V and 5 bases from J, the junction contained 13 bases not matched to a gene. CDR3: CATSDPFGLADQNNEQFF. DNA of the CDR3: TGTGCCACCAGTGACCCATTCGGACTAGCGGATCAAAACAATGAGCAGTTCTTC.

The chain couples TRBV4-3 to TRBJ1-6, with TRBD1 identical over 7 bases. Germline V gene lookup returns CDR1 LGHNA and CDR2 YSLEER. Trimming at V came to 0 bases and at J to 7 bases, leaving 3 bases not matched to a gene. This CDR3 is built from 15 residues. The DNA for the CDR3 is TGCGCCAGCAGCCAAGAGGGACAGATGAATTCACCCCTCCACTTT. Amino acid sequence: CASSQEGQMNSPLHF.

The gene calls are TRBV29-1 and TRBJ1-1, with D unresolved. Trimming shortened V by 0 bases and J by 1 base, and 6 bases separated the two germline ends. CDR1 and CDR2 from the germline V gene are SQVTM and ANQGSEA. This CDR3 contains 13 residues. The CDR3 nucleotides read TGCAGCGTTGAAGATGGCACGAACACTGAAGCTTTCTTT. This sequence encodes CSVEDGTNTEAFF.

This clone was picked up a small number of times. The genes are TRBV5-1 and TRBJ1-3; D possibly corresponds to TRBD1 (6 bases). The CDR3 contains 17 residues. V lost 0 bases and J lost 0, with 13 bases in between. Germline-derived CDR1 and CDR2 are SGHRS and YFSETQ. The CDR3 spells CASSLALRGTSGNTIYF. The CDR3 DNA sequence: TGCGCCAGCAGCTTGGCCCTCAGGGGTACCTCTGGAAACACCATATATTTT. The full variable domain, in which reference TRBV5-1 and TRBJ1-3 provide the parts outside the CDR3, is KAGVTQTPRYLIKTRGQQVTLSCSPISGHRSVSWYQQTPGQGLQFLFEYFSETQRNKGNFPGRFSGRQFSNSRSEMNVSTLELGDSALYLCASSLALRGTSGNTIYFGEGSWLTVV.

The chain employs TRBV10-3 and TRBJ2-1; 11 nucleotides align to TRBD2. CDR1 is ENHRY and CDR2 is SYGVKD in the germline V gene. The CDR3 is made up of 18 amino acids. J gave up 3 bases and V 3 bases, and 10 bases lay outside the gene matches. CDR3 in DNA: TGTGCCATCAGTGATAGCGGGAGGGGGGAACGACACTACAATGAGCAGTTCTTC. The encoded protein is CAISDSGRGERHYNEQFF.

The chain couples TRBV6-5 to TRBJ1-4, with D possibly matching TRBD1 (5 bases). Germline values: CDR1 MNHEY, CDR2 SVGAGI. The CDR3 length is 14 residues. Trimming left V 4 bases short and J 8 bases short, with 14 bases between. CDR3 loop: CASSFQGGDEKLFF. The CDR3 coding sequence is TGTGCCAGCAGTTTCCAGGGTGGCGACGAAAAACTGTTTTTT.

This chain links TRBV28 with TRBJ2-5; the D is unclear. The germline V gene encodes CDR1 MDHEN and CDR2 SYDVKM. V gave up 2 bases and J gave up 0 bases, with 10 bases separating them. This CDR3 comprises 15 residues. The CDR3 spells CASSLRVAYQETQYF. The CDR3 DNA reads TGTGCCAGCAGTTTACGGGTAGCCTACCAAGAGACCCAGTACTTC.

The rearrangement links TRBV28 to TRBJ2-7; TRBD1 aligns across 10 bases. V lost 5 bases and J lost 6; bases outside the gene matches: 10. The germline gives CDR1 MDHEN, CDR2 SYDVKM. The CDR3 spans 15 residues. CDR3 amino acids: CASSTPGQGSGEQYF. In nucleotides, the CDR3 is TGTGCCAGCAGTACCCCGGGACAGGGGTCAGGCGAGCAGTACTTC.

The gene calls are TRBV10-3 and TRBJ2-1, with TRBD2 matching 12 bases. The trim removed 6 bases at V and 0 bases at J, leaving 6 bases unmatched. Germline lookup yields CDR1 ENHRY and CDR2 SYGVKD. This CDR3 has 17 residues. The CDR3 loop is CAISPGLAGSSYNEQFF. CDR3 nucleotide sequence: TGTGCCATCAGCCCAGGACTAGCGGGGAGCTCCTACAATGAGCAGTTCTTC.

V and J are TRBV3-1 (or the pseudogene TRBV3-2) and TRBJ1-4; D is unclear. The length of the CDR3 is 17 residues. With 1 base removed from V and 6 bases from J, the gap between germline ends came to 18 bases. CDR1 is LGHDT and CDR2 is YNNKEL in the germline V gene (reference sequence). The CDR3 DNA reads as TGTGCCAGCAGCCAAGGTCACTACGGGCTTCGGGATGAAAAACTGTTTTTT. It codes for CASSQGHYGLRDEKLFF.

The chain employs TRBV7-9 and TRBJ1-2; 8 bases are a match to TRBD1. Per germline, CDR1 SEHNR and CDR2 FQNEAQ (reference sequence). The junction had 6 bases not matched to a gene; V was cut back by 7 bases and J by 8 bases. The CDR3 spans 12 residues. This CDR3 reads CASTSDRGGYTF. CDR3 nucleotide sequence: TGTGCCAGCACCTCCGACAGGGGAGGCTACACCTTC.

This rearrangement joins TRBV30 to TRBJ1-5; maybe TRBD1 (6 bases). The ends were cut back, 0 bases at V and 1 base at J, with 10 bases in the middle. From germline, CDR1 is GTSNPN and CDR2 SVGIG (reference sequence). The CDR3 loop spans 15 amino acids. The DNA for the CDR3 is TGTGCCTGGAGTGTCGGGACATCGAGCAATCAGCCCCAGCATTTT. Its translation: CAWSVGTSSNQPQHF.

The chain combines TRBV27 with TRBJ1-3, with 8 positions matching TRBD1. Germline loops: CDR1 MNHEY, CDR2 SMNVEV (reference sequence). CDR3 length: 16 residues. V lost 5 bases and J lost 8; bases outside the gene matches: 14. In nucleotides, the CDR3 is TGTGCCAGCAGTACCATCAGAGGCAGGGGGCTGGACACCATATATTTT. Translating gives CASSTIRGRGLDTIYF.

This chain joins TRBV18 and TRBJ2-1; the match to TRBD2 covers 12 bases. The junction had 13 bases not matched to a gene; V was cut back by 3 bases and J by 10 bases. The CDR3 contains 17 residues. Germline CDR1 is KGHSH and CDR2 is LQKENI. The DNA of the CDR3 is TGTGCCAGCTCACCCGGACTAACTAGCGGGAGGATTGGGGAGCAGTTCTTC. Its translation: CASSPGLTSGRIGEQFF.

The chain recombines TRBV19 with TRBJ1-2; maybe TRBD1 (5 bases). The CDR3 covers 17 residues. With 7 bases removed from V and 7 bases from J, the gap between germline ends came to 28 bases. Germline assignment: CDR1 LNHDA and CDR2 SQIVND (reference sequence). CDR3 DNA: TGTGCCAGTAAACCCGATCCAGGTGGGGCAGGTTTTCGTGGCTACACCTTC. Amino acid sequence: CASKPDPGGAGFRGYTF.

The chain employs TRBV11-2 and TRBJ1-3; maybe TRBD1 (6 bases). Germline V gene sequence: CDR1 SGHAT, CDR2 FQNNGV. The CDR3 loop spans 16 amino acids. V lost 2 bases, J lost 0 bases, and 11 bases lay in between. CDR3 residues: CASSLQGLSSGNTIYF. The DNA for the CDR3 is TGTGCCAGCAGCTTACAGGGGCTCTCCTCTGGAAACACCATATATTTT.

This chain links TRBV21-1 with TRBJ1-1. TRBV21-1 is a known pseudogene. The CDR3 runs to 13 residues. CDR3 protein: CASSSREYTEAFF. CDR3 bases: TGTGCCAGCAGCAGTAGGGAGTACACTGAAGCTTTCTTT.

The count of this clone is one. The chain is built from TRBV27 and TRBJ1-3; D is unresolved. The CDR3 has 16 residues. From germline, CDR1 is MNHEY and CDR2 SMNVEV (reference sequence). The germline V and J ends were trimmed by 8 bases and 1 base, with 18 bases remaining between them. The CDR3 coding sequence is TGTGCCAGCTCCCAACGGGAGGGTTTATCTGGAAACACCATATATTTT. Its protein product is CASSQREGLSGNTIYF.

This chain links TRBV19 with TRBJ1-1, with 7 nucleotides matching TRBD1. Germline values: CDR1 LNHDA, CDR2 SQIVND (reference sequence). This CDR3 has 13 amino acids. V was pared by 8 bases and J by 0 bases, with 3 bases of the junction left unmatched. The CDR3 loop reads CASLGQLNTEAFF. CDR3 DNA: TGTGCCAGTCTGGGACAGCTGAACACTGAAGCTTTCTTT.